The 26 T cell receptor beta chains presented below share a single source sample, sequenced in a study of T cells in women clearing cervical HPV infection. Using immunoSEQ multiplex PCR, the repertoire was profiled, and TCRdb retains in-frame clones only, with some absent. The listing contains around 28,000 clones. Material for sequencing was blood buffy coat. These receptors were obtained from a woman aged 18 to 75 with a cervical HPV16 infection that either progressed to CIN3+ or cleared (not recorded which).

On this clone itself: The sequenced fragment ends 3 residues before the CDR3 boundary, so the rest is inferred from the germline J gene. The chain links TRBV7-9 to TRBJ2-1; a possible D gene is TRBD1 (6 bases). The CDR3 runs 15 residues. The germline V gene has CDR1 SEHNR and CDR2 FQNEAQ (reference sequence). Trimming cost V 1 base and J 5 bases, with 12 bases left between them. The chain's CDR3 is CASSLGQGNHNEQFF. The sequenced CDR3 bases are TGTGCCAGCAGCTTAGGGCAGGGGAATCACAATGAG. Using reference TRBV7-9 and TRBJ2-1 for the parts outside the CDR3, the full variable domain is DTGVSQNPRHKITKRGQNVTFRCDPISEHNRLYWYRQTLGQGPEFLTYFQNEAQLEKSRLLSDRFSAERPKGSFSTLEIQRTEQGDSAMYLCASSLGQGNHNEQFFGPGTRLTVL.

CDR3 protein: CASSLNRAGELFF. The CDR3 DNA, read in part, is TGTGCCAGTAGTCTCAACAGGGCCGGGGAG. The V and J genes are TRBV19 and TRBJ2-2; weak D call: TRBD1 (6 bases). The CDR3 end is not reached by the read, which stops 3 residues before it; the germline J gene fills it in. The CDR3 totals 13 residues. V was trimmed by 5 bases and J by 6 bases, leaving 10 bases between them. CDR1 is LNHDA, CDR2 SQIVND, per germline (reference sequence). Together with reference TRBV19 and TRBJ2-2, the CDR3 gives the full variable domain: DGGITQSPKYLFRKEGQNVTLSCEQNLNHDAMYWYRQDPGQGLRLIYYSQIVNDFQKGDIAEGYSVSREKKESFPLTVTSAQKNPTAFYLCASSLNRAGELFFGEGSRLTVL.

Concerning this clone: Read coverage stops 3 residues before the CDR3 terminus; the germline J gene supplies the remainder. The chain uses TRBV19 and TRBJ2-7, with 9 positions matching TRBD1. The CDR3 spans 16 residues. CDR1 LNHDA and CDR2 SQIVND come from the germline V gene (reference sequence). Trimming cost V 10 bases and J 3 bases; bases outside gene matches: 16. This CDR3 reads CAIMVSSRDRDYEQYF. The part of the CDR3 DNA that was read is TGTGCCATCATGGTAAGCAGCCGGGACAGGGACTACGAG.

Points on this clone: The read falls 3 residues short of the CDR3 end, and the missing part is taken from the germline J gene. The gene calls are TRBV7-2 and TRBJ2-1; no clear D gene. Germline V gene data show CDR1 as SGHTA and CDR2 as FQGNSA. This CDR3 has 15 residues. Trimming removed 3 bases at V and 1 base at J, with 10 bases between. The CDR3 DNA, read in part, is TGTGCCAGCAGCTTTAGTCTGACATCCTACAATGAG. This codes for CASSFSLTSYNE. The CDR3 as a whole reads CASSFSLTSYNEQFF.

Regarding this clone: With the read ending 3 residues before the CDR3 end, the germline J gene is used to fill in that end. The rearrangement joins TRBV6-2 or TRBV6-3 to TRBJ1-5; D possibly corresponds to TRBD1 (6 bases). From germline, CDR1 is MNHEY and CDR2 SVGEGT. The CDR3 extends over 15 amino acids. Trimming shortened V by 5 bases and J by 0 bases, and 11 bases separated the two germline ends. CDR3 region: CASSLQGNSNQPQHF. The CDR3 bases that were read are TGTGCCAGCAGTCTTCAGGGGAATAGCAATCAGCCC.

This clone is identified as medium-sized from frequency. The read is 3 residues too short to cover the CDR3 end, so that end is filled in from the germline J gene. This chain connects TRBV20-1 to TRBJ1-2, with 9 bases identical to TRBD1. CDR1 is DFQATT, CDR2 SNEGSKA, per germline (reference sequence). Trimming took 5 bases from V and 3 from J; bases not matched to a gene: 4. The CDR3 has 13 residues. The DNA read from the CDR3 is TGCAGTGCTCCACAGGGGGCCGACTATGGC. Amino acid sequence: CSAPQGADYG. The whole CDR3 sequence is CSAPQGADYGYTF.

The CDR3: CASSSTYTGELFF. The covered CDR3 bases are TGTGCCAGCAGTTCCACATACACCGGGGAG. The chain uses TRBV6-2 or TRBV6-3 and TRBJ2-2; no firm D call. The CDR3 end falls 3 residues outside the read, so it is completed with the germline J gene. Germline values: CDR1 MNHEY, CDR2 SVGEGT. This CDR3 comprises 13 residues. The V gene lost 4 bases and the J gene lost 3 bases, with 6 bases spanning the gap.

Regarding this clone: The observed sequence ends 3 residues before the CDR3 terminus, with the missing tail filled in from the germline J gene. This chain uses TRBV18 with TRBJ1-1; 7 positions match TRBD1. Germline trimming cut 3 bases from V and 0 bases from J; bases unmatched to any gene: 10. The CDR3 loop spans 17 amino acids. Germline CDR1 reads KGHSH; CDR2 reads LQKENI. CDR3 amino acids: CASSPLIGQALNTEAFF. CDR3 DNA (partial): TGTGCCAGCTCACCCCTAATAGGACAGGCTTTGAACACTGAA. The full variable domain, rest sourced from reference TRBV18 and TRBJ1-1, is NAGVMQNPRHLVRRRGQEARLRCSPMKGHSHVYWYRQLPEEGLKFMVYLQKENIIDESGMPKERFSAEFPKEGPSILRIQQVVRGDSAAYFCASSPLIGQALNTEAFFGQGTRLTVV.

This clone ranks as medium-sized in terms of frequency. The CDR3 is CASSSLEGNIQYF. CDR3 bases read: TGTGCCAGCAGCTCCCTAGAGGGGAACATT. The V call is TRBV7-2, the J call TRBJ2-4, with D perhaps being TRBD1 or TRBD2 (5 bases each). The read falls 3 residues short of the CDR3 end, and the missing part is taken from the germline J gene. CDR1 and CDR2 from the germline V gene are SGHTA and FQGNSA. The V end lost 4 bases, the J end lost 7 bases, and 11 bases lay between the germline ends. This CDR3 has 13 residues.

The part of the CDR3 DNA that was read is TGTGCCAGCAGTGGACTAGCGGGAGGCACAGATACG. Its translation is CASSGLAGGTDT. The full CDR3 protein is CASSGLAGGTDTQYF. The rearrangement links TRBV6-1 to TRBJ2-3; the match to TRBD2 covers 12 bases. The DNA ends 3 residues before the CDR3 does, and the rest of the CDR3 is filled in from the germline J gene. The CDR3 runs 15 residues. Germline trimming cut 4 bases from V and 1 base from J; bases unmatched to any gene: 0. Germline V gives CDR1 MNHNS, CDR2 SASEGT.

CDR3 bases read: TGTGCCAGCAGCTTAATGGGGGGGCGGGAGACC. Translated: CASSLMGGRET. The whole CDR3 sequence is CASSLMGGRETQYF. The chain employs TRBV7-2 and TRBJ2-5; D possibly corresponds to TRBD2 (7 bases). The DNA ends 3 residues before the CDR3 does, and the rest of the CDR3 is filled in from the germline J gene. CDR1 is SGHTA and CDR2 is FQGNSA in the germline V gene. CDR3 length: 14 residues. With 2 bases removed from V and 5 bases from J, the gap between germline ends came to 12 bases.

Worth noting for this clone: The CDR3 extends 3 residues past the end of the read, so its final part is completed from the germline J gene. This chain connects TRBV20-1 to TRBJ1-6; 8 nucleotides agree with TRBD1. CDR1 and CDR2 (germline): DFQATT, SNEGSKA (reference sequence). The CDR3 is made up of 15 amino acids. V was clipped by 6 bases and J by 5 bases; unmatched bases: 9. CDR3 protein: CSAGTGTGDNSPLHF. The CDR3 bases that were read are TGCAGTGCCGGTACCGGGACAGGTGATAATTCACCC.

The CDR3 protein is CASSPRGQNTEAFF. The part of the CDR3 DNA that was read is TGTGCCAGCAGCCCCAGGGGCCAGAACACTGAA. The chain carries TRBV7-9 and TRBJ1-1; perhaps TRBD1 as D (6 bases). The CDR3 goes on 3 residues after the read ends, and that part is filled in from the germline J gene. CDR1 and CDR2 (germline): SEHNR, FQNEAQ (reference sequence). Trimming took off 5 bases at V and 1 base at J, with 11 bases between the two ends. The CDR3 length is 14 residues.

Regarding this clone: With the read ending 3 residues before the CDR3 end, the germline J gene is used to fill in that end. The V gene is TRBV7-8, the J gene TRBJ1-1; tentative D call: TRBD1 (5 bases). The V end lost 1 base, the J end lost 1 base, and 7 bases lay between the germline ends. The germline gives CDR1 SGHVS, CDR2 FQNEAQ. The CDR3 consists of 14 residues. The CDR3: CASSLERGNTEAFF. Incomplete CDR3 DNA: TGTGCCAGCAGCTTAGAAAGGGGGAACACTGAA.

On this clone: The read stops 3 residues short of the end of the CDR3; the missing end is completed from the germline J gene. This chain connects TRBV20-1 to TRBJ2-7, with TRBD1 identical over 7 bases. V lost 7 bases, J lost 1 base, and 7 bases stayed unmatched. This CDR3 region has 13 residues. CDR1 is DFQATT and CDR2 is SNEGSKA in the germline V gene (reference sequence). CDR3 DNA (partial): TGCAGTGGGGACAGTCAAAATTCCTACGAG. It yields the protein CSGDSQNSYE. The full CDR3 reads CSGDSQNSYEQYF.

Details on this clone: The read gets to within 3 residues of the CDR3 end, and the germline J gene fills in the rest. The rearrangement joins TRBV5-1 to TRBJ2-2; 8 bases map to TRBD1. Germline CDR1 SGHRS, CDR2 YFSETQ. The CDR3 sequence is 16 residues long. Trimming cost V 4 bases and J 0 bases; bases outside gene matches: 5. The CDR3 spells CASSRGQAANTGELFF. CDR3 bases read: TGCGCCAGCAGCCGGGGACAGGCGGCGAACACCGGGGAG.

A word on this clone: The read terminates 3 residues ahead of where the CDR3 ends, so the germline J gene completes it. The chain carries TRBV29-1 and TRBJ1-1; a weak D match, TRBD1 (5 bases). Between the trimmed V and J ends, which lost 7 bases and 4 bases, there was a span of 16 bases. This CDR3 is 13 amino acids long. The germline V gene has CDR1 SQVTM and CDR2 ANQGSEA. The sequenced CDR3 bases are TGCAGCGCAAATGAAGGGAGGGGCACTGAA. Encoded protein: CSANEGRGTE. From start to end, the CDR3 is CSANEGRGTEAFF. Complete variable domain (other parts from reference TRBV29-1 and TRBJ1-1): SAVISQKPSRDICQRGTSLTIQCQVDSQVTMMFWYRQQPGQSLTLIATANQGSEATYESGFVIDKFPISRPNLTFSTLTVSNMSPEDSSIYLCSANEGRGTEAFFGQGTRLTVV.

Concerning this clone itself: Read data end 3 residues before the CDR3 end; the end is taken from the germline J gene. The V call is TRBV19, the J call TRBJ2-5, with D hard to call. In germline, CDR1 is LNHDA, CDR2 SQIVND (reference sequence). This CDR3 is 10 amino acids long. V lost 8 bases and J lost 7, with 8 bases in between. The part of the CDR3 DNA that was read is TGTGCCAGTGTCGGGTTGACC. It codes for CASVGLT. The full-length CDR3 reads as CASVGLTQYF.

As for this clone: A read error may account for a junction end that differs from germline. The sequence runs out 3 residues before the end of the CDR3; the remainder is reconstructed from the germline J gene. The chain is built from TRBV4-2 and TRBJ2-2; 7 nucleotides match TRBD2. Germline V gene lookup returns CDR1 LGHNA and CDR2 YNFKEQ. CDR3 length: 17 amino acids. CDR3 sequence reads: CASSQDPLGGRSGELFF. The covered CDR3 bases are TGCGCCAGCAGCCAAGACCCCCTCGGGGGGAGGTCCGGGGAG.

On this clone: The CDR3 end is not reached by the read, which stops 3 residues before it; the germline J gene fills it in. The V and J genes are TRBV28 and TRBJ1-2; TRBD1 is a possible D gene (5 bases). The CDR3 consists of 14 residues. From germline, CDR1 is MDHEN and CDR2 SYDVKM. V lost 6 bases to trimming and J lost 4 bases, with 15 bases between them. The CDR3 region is CASSPRRASYGYTF. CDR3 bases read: TGTGCCAGCAGCCCTCGCAGGGCTAGCTATGGC.

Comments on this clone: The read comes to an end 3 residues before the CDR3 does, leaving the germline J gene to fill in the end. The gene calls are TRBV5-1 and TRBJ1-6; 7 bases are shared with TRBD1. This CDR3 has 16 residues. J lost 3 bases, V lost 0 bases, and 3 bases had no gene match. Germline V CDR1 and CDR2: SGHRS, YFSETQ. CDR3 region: CASSLGQGDYNSPLHF. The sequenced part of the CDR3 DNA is TGCGCCAGCAGCTTGGGGCAGGGGGACTATAATTCACCC. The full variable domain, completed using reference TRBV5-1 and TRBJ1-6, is KAGVTQTPRYLIKTRGQQVTLSCSPISGHRSVSWYQQTPGQGLQFLFEYFSETQRNKGNFPGRFSGRQFSNSRSEMNVSTLELGDSALYLCASSLGQGDYNSPLHFGNGTRLTVT.

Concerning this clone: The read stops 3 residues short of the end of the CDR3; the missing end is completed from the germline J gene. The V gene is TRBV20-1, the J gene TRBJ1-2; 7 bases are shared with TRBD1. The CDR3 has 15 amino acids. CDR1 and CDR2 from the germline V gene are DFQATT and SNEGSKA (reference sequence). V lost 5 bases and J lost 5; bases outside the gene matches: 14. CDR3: CSAGTYRGQGYGYTF. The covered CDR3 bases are TGCAGTGCTGGAACATACAGGGGCCAGGGATATGGC.

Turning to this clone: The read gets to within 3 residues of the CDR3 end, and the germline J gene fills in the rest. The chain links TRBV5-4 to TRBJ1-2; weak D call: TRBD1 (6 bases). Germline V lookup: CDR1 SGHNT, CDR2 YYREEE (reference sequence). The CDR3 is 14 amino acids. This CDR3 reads CASSLGTGSGGYTF. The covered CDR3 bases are TGTGCCAGCAGCTTGGGAACAGGGTCGGGAGGC.

CDR3 sequence reads: CASSSRQGWFEQYF. CDR3 DNA (partial): TGTGCCAGCAGTTCTAGACAGGGATGGTTCGAG. This chain connects TRBV12-3 or TRBV12-4 to TRBJ2-7; TRBD1 aligns across 7 bases. The observed sequence ends 3 residues before the CDR3 terminus, with the missing tail filled in from the germline J gene. This CDR3 is 14 amino acids long. Trimming at V came to 4 bases and at J to 6 bases, leaving 9 bases not matched to a gene.

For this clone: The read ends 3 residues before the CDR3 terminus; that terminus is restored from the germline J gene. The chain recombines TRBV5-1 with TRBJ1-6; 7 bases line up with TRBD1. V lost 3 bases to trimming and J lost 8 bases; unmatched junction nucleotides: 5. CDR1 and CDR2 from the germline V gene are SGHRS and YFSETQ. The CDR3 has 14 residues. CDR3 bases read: TGCGCCAGCAGCTACGGGACAGCTCATTCACCC. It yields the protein CASSYGTAHSP. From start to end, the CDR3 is CASSYGTAHSPLHF. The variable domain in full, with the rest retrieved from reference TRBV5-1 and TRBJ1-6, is KAGVTQTPRYLIKTRGQQVTLSCSPISGHRSVSWYQQTPGQGLQFLFEYFSETQRNKGNFPGRFSGRQFSNSRSEMNVSTLELGDSALYLCASSYGTAHSPLHFGNGTRLTVT.

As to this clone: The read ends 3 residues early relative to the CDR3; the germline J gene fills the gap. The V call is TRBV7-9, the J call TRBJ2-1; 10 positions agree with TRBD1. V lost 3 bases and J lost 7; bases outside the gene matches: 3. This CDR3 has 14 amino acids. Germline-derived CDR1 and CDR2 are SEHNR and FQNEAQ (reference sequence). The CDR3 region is CASSLGQGINEQFF. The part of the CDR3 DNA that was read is TGTGCCAGCAGCTTGGGACAGGGGATAAATGAG. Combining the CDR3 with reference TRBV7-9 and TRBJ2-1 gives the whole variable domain DTGVSQNPRHKITKRGQNVTFRCDPISEHNRLYWYRQTLGQGPEFLTYFQNEAQLEKSRLLSDRFSAERPKGSFSTLEIQRTEQGDSAMYLCASSLGQGINEQFFGPGTRLTVL.